The 14 T cell receptor beta chains below were found in one sample sequenced in a study of blood T cell repertoires in COVID-19. Sequencing was performed with immunoSEQ multiplex PCR; in TCRdb, only in-frame clones are kept and a portion is missing. Among approximately 240,000 clones listed, 70% to 90% were seen once. Sequenced material: PBMCs or T cells enriched from blood (not recorded which). These receptors were collected from a woman aged 50 to 60 in a cohort exposed to, infected with or recovered from COVID-19 (not recorded which).

This clone appeared once. V gene TRBV7-2 combines with J gene TRBJ2-7; D is perhaps TRBD1 (6 bases). Trimming cost V 0 bases and J 6 bases, with 12 bases left between them. The germline V gene has CDR1 SGHTA and CDR2 FQGNSA. This CDR3 has 14 amino acids. For the CDR3, the DNA is TGTGCCAGCAGCTTAGCTCCAGGGGTAATCGAGCAGTACTTC. The encoded protein is CASSLAPGVIEQYF.

This rearrangement joins TRBV5-6 to TRBJ1-5; 10 bases line up with TRBD1. Trimming took 5 bases from V and 3 from J; bases not matched to a gene: 11. The CDR3 totals 17 residues. From germline, CDR1 is SGHDT and CDR2 YYEEEE. The CDR3 nucleotides are TGTGCCAGCAGTTGGAAGGGGGACAGGGGCCTCAATCAGCCCCAGCATTTT. Its translation: CASSWKGDRGLNQPQHF. Full variable domain (outside the CDR3, taken from reference TRBV5-6 and TRBJ1-5): DAGVTQSPTHLIKTRGQQVTLRCSPKSGHDTVSWYQQALGQGPQFIFQYYEEEERQRGNFPDRFSGHQFPNYSSELNVNALLLGDSALYLCASSWKGDRGLNQPQHFGDGTRLSIL.

The V and J genes are TRBV5-4 and TRBJ2-6, with D unclear. With 7 bases removed from V and 5 bases from J, the gap between germline ends came to 22 bases. This CDR3 has 17 amino acids. Germline CDR1 reads SGHNT; CDR2 reads YYREEE (reference sequence). CDR3 protein: CASSSPARQSRANVLTF. CDR3 nucleotide sequence: TGTGCCAGCTCGTCACCCGCCAGACAAAGTCGGGCCAACGTCCTGACTTTC.

The chain employs TRBV25-1 and TRBJ1-3; no clear D gene. The CDR3 loop spans 14 amino acids. The ends were cut back, 3 bases at V and 0 bases at J, with 6 bases in the middle. Germline V lookup: CDR1 MGHDK, CDR2 SYGVNS. For the CDR3, the DNA is TGTGCCAGCAGTGACAGGTACTCTGGAAACACCATATATTTT. It encodes CASSDRYSGNTIYF.

The V call is TRBV5-4, the J call TRBJ2-3, with D maybe TRBD1 (5 bases). V was pared by 1 base and J by 2 bases, with 11 bases between. CDR3 length equals 15 residues. CDR1 and CDR2 (germline): SGHNT, YYREEE (reference sequence). CDR3 in amino acids: CASSLSTGNTDTQYF. The CDR3 DNA reads as TGTGCCAGCAGCTTGTCTACAGGCAACACAGATACGCAGTATTTT.

This sequence joins TRBV9 and TRBJ1-6; 7 bases fit TRBD1. The CDR3 has 17 residues. Per the germline V gene, CDR1 is SGDLS and CDR2 is YYNGEE. Germline trimming cut 4 bases from V and 6 bases from J; bases unmatched to any gene: 13. The CDR3 protein is CASSLDRLKGANSPLHF. For the CDR3, the DNA is TGTGCCAGCAGCTTGGACCGCTTAAAGGGGGCTAATTCACCCCTCCACTTT.

This sequence joins TRBV24-1 and TRBJ2-3; D unresolved. This CDR3 has 15 residues. CDR1 is KGHDR, CDR2 SFDVKD, per germline. The V end lost 0 bases, the J end lost 2 bases, and 8 bases lay between the germline ends. The CDR3 reads CATSDLYSYTDTQYF. The CDR3 region has the DNA TGTGCCACCAGTGATTTGTACTCCTACACAGATACGCAGTATTTT.

The chain uses TRBV19 and TRBJ1-5; 7 nucleotides match TRBD1. The V and J ends lost 6 bases and 0 bases, in that order; junction bases with no gene match: 5. The CDR3 runs 15 residues. Germline V lookup: CDR1 LNHDA, CDR2 SQIVND (reference sequence). CDR3 sequence reads: CASRETGSSNQPQHF. DNA of the CDR3: TGTGCCAGTAGGGAGACAGGGTCTAGCAATCAGCCCCAGCATTTT.

This clone was seen a single time. The chain carries TRBV3-1 (or the pseudogene TRBV3-2) and TRBJ2-1, with TRBD2 identical over 9 bases. Trimming removed 1 base from V and 9 bases from J; junction bases left unmatched: 10. CDR1 and CDR2 from the germline V gene are LGHDT and YNNKEL (reference sequence). CDR3 length: 16 amino acids. CDR3 residues: CASSQVSGGGAFEQFF. CDR3 nucleotides: TGTGCCAGCAGCCAAGTTTCCGGCGGGGGGGCGTTTGAGCAGTTCTTC.

The chain is built from TRBV7-2 and TRBJ1-2, with a tentative D call TRBD1 (6 bases). V was cut by 6 bases and J by 3 bases, with 11 bases left in between. The CDR3 has 13 amino acids. The V gene's germline CDR1 is SGHTA and CDR2 FQGNSA. CDR3 DNA: TGTGCCAGCAGTCCACAGGGCTACTATGGCTACACCTTC. Its protein is CASSPQGYYGYTF.

The rearrangement uses TRBV30 and TRBJ1-1; D remains ambiguous. The CDR3 is made up of 12 amino acids. V was pared by 1 base and J by 5 bases, with 8 bases between. Germline-derived CDR1 and CDR2 are GTSNPN and SVGIG (reference sequence). In nucleotides, the CDR3 is TGTGCCTGGAGTGGGTTCGGGACTGAAGCTTTCTTT. It is translated as CAWSGFGTEAFF.

This rearrangement joins TRBV14 to TRBJ1-1; perhaps TRBD1 as D (5 bases). This CDR3 has 16 amino acids. The germline V gene has CDR1 SGHDN and CDR2 FVKESK. V gave up 0 bases and J gave up 0 bases, with 11 bases separating them. DNA for the CDR3: TGTGCCAGCAGCCAAGATAAAGGGGTGATGAACACTGAAGCTTTCTTT. This translates into CASSQDKGVMNTEAFF.

This clone was seen a few times. The V call is TRBV5-4, the J call TRBJ2-7; TRBD2 matches at 11 bases. CDR3 size: 17 residues. CDR1 and CDR2 from the germline V gene are SGHNT and YYREEE (reference sequence). Trimming took 3 bases from V and 2 from J; bases not matched to a gene: 10. CDR3 sequence: CASSSTETSGVPYEQYF. CDR3 DNA: TGTGCCAGCAGCTCGACCGAGACTAGCGGGGTCCCCTACGAGCAGTACTTC.

The rearrangement joins TRBV13 to TRBJ2-7; 8 bases fit TRBD2. V shed 4 bases and J 4 bases; nucleotides not matched to a gene: 9. The germline CDR1 and CDR2 sequences are PRHDT and FYEKMQ (reference sequence). The CDR3 has 15 residues. CDR3 sequence reads: CASSYPRGGVYEQYF. CDR3 bases: TGTGCCAGCAGCTACCCACGGGGGGGCGTATACGAGCAGTACTTC.